These 14 T cell receptor beta chains were all obtained from the same sample, sequenced in a study of T cell responses to AZD1222 COVID-19 vaccine. Produced via immunoSEQ multiplex PCR; TCRdb's table is partial and in-frame only. The profile covers 150,000 to 200,000 clones, with 90% to 95% appearing a single time and about 0.9% taken by the ten largest. Source: peripheral blood, taken on day 0 of AZD1222 vaccination. The receptors were sampled from an adult in good health.

The chain combines TRBV2 with TRBJ1-1; a weak D match, TRBD1 (6 bases). Trimming shortened V by 6 bases and J by 5 bases, and 13 bases separated the two germline ends. Germline V lookup: CDR1 SNHLY, CDR2 FYNNEI. This CDR3 comprises 13 residues. CDR3 nucleotides: TGTGCCAGCAGGGGGGCAAGAGGAACTGAAGCTTTCTTT. It codes for CASRGARGTEAFF.

The V gene is TRBV2, the J gene TRBJ1-2, with 7 positions matching TRBD1. Looked up from germline, CDR1 is SNHLY and CDR2 is FYNNEI. The CDR3 covers 20 residues. V was clipped by 4 bases and J by 8 bases; unmatched bases: 28. Here the CDR3 reads CASSVIPRSGVEGARQGYTF. As DNA, the CDR3 is TGTGCCAGCAGTGTAATACCGCGGTCCGGAGTGGAGGGGGCACGTCAGGGCTACACCTTC.

The rearrangement links TRBV30 to TRBJ2-1, with D perhaps TRBD1 or TRBD2 (5 bases each). Trimming shortened V by 3 bases and J by 6 bases, and 18 bases separated the two germline ends. Looked up from germline, CDR1 is GTSNPN and CDR2 is SVGIG (reference sequence). CDR3 length: 15 amino acids. The CDR3 here is CAWSSGRIRGNEQFF. The CDR3 coding sequence is TGTGCCTGGAGCTCGGGACGGATTAGGGGCAATGAGCAGTTCTTC.

The chain links TRBV6-5 to TRBJ2-3; D is ambiguous. Germline assignment: CDR1 MNHEY and CDR2 SVGAGI. The length of the CDR3 is 13 residues. The germline V and J ends were trimmed by 7 bases and 0 bases, with 8 bases remaining between them. Here the CDR3 DNA reads TGTGCCAGCACCTACTACAGCACAGATACGCAGTATTTT. This codes for CASTYYSTDTQYF.

The chain couples TRBV4-3 to TRBJ1-4; D might be TRBD1 (6 bases). The germline V gene encodes CDR1 LGHNA and CDR2 YSLEER. V was shortened by 3 bases and J by 10 bases, with 24 bases between the two germline ends. The CDR3 has 17 residues. The CDR3 protein is CASSQENTGSGMRKLFF. The CDR3 region has the DNA TGCGCCAGCAGCCAGGAAAACACAGGGTCTGGGATGAGAAAACTGTTTTTT.

The V and J genes are TRBV10-3 and TRBJ1-6; tentatively, D is TRBD1 (6 bases). This CDR3 is 14 amino acids long. From germline, CDR1 is ENHRY and CDR2 SYGVKD. Trimming removed 6 bases at V and 9 bases at J, with 15 bases between. CDR3 sequence reads: CAIRKDRASSPLHF. The CDR3 bases are TGTGCCATCAGAAAGGACAGAGCCAGTTCACCCCTCCACTTT.

This chain links TRBV16 with TRBJ1-5; unclear D gene. The CDR3 length is 15 residues. The V gene lost 2 bases and the J gene lost 0 bases, with 8 bases spanning the gap. CDR1 is KGHSY and CDR2 is FQNENV in the germline V gene. The CDR3 sequence is CASSQQFNSNQPQHF. CDR3 in DNA: TGTGCCAGCAGCCAACAATTCAATAGCAATCAGCCCCAGCATTTT.

The chain couples TRBV25-1 to TRBJ2-1, with 9 bases lining up with TRBD2. Per germline, CDR1 MGHDK and CDR2 SYGVNS. Trimming took 7 bases from V and 3 from J; bases not matched to a gene: 4. The CDR3 runs to 14 residues. As DNA, the CDR3 is TGTGCCAGCAAGCCAGCGGGGGGCTACAATGAGCAGTTCTTC. Translation: CASKPAGGYNEQFF.

The chain recombines TRBV19 with TRBJ1-2, with TRBD1 matching 9 bases. V shed 6 bases, J shed 0 bases, and the junction held 8 bases outside the gene matches. Germline CDR1 reads LNHDA; CDR2 reads SQIVND (reference sequence). The CDR3 loop spans 16 amino acids. The CDR3 DNA reads TGTGCCAGTAGCCCGTCGTGGGACAGGGCTAACTATGGCTACACCTTC. Amino acid sequence: CASSPSWDRANYGYTF.

The rearrangement links TRBV7-9 to TRBJ2-5; D not resolved. From germline, CDR1 is SEHNR and CDR2 FQNEAQ (reference sequence). The CDR3 contains 12 residues. Trimming stripped 3 bases from V and 0 bases from J, with 2 bases between. This CDR3 reads CASSFDQETQYF. DNA for the CDR3: TGTGCCAGCAGCTTCGACCAAGAGACCCAGTACTTC.

V and J are TRBV12-3 or TRBV12-4 and TRBJ1-1, with D maybe TRBD1 (6 bases). Trimming left V 7 bases short and J 1 base short, with 10 bases between. This CDR3 is built from 13 residues. The CDR3 region is CASIPTGNTEAFF. The CDR3 nucleotides read TGTGCCAGCATCCCGACAGGGAACACTGAAGCTTTCTTT.

The genes are TRBV5-1 and TRBJ1-5, with D maybe TRBD1 (5 bases). This CDR3 contains 13 residues. Germline V gives CDR1 SGHRS, CDR2 YFSETQ. Trimming pared 4 bases from V and 4 bases from J, leaving 9 bases between. The CDR3 spells CASSAGENQPQHF. In DNA form, the CDR3 reads TGCGCCAGCAGCGCGGGGGAGAATCAGCCCCAGCATTTT.

The gene calls are TRBV10-2 and TRBJ1-1, with D unclear. Germline-derived CDR1 and CDR2 are WSHSY and SAAADI. The length of the CDR3 is 15 residues. V was pared by 7 bases and J by 1 base, with 16 bases between. The CDR3 reads CASTGRQTTNTEAFF. In DNA form, the CDR3 reads TGCGCCAGCACGGGAAGGCAAACGACGAACACTGAAGCTTTCTTT.

V gene TRBV30 combines with J gene TRBJ2-2; 7 bases are a match to TRBD1. The CDR3 consists of 13 residues. The V segment lost 1 base and the J segment 7 bases; nucleotides outside the gene matches: 3. CDR1 GTSNPN and CDR2 SVGIG come from the germline V gene (reference sequence). CDR3 in amino acids: CAWSGTGRGELFF. CDR3 coding DNA: TGTGCCTGGAGTGGGACAGGACGCGGGGAGCTGTTTTTT.